These 28 T cell receptor beta chains were sequenced from one sample in a study of blood T cell repertoires in COVID-19. The method was immunoSEQ multiplex PCR; TCRdb's version includes in-frame clones alone and lacks a portion of them. This sample has roughly 340,000 clones, with about 90% found just once. Sequenced: peripheral blood. The receptors were sampled from a young woman who had recovered from COVID-19.

CDR3 in amino acids: CATSDFPGKGRDTQYF. The CDR3, as DNA: TGTGCCACCAGTGATTTCCCCGGGAAGGGAAGAGATACGCAGTATTTT. The chain joins TRBV24-1 to TRBJ2-3; D might be TRBD2 (5 bases). V was shortened by 1 base and J by 5 bases, with 15 bases between the two germline ends. Looked up from germline, CDR1 is KGHDR and CDR2 is SFDVKD. The CDR3 covers 16 residues.

This clone was counted a single time. The rearrangement links TRBV19 to TRBJ2-5, with TRBD2 matching 9 bases. The CDR3 is 15 amino acids. CDR1 is LNHDA and CDR2 is SQIVND in the germline V gene (reference sequence). V trimming: 3 bases; J trimming: 4 bases; junction bases outside the gene matches: 6. The CDR3 is CASSIRAGGVETQYF. CDR3 DNA: TGTGCCAGTAGTATTCGGGCGGGAGGGGTAGAGACCCAGTACTTC. Drawing the rest from reference TRBV19 and TRBJ2-5, the complete variable domain is DGGITQSPKYLFRKEGQNVTLSCEQNLNHDAMYWYRQDPGQGLRLIYYSQIVNDFQKGDIAEGYSVSREKKESFPLTVTSAQKNPTAFYLCASSIRAGGVETQYFGPGTRLLVL.

In its sample, this clone was seen a few times. This chain links TRBV9 with TRBJ1-1, with a weak D call TRBD1 (5 bases). In germline, CDR1 is SGDLS, CDR2 YYNGEE. This CDR3 is 15 amino acids long. V lost 0 bases, J lost 3 bases, and 12 bases lay in between. The CDR3 spells CASSVAPQGYTEAFF. The CDR3 DNA reads as TGTGCCAGCAGCGTAGCCCCCCAGGGATACACTGAAGCTTTCTTT.

The V and J genes are TRBV6-5 and TRBJ2-2; 7 bases map to TRBD1. CDR3 length equals 14 residues. The ends lost 6 bases at V and 3 bases at J; junction bases unmatched: 4. CDR1 is MNHEY, CDR2 SVGAGI, per germline. The CDR3 loop reads CASRETGYTGELFF. DNA of the CDR3: TGTGCCAGCAGGGAGACAGGGTACACCGGGGAGCTGTTTTTT.

The CDR3 reads CASSLGLSREQYV. The CDR3 DNA sequence: TGTGCCAGCAGCTTAGGGCTGTCGCGGGAGCAGTACGTC. The rearrangement uses TRBV7-2 and TRBJ2-7; no clear D. CDR1 and CDR2 (germline): SGHTA, FQGNSA. V dropped 1 base and J dropped 7 bases, with 11 bases sitting between them. The CDR3 spans 13 residues.

The chain couples TRBV7-2 to TRBJ2-6, with TRBD1 matching over 7 bases. CDR1 is SGHTA, CDR2 FQGNSA, per germline. V was clipped by 5 bases and J by 0 bases; unmatched bases: 7. The CDR3 is made up of 17 amino acids. CDR3: CASSRTGDYSGANVLTF. Written as DNA, the CDR3 is TGTGCCAGCAGCCGGACAGGAGATTACTCTGGGGCCAACGTCCTGACTTTC.

The CDR3 here is CATSDIPSLDTQYF. The DNA of the CDR3 is TGTGCCACCAGTGACATTCCGAGTTTAGATACGCAGTATTTT. J is TRBJ2-3 and V is TRBV24-1; D ambiguous. Germline loops: CDR1 KGHDR, CDR2 SFDVKD. The CDR3 is 14 amino acids. The germline V and J ends were trimmed by 4 bases and 5 bases, with 12 bases remaining between them.

The V call is TRBV14, the J call TRBJ1-1; no reliable D call. This CDR3 contains 14 residues. V shed 1 base and J shed 4 bases, with 10 bases lying between them. The germline gives CDR1 SGHDN, CDR2 FVKESK. The CDR3 is CASSQVIGSTEAFF. In DNA form, the CDR3 reads TGTGCCAGCAGCCAAGTGATCGGGAGCACTGAAGCTTTCTTT.

The gene calls are TRBV9 and TRBJ2-1, with D tentatively TRBD2 (5 bases). V gave up 0 bases and J gave up 4 bases, with 8 bases separating them. The CDR3 totals 14 residues. The germline gives CDR1 SGDLS, CDR2 YYNGEE. The CDR3 protein is CASSVEGAYNEQFF. The DNA of the CDR3 is TGTGCCAGCAGCGTAGAGGGAGCTTACAATGAGCAGTTCTTC.

J is TRBJ2-3 and V is TRBV5-1, with 10 bases lining up with TRBD1. This CDR3 contains 15 residues. Germline CDR1 reads SGHRS; CDR2 reads YFSETQ. V trimming: 5 bases; J trimming: 5 bases; junction bases outside the gene matches: 8. CDR3 loop: CASREGGTGVDTQYF. As DNA, the CDR3 is TGCGCCAGCAGGGAAGGTGGGACAGGGGTAGATACGCAGTATTTT. Drawing the rest from reference TRBV5-1 and TRBJ2-3, the complete variable domain is KAGVTQTPRYLIKTRGQQVTLSCSPISGHRSVSWYQQTPGQGLQFLFEYFSETQRNKGNFPGRFSGRQFSNSRSEMNVSTLELGDSALYLCASREGGTGVDTQYFGPGTRLTVL.

This clone was detected only once. The V call is TRBV10-3, the J call TRBJ2-1, with 10 positions matching TRBD2. Germline trimming cut 6 bases from V and 7 bases from J; bases unmatched to any gene: 9. Germline V gene sequence: CDR1 ENHRY, CDR2 SYGVKD. This CDR3 is 15 amino acids long. The CDR3 spells CAISLGTSALNEQFF. The CDR3 DNA sequence: TGTGCCATCAGCCTCGGGACTAGCGCCTTGAATGAGCAGTTCTTC.

The chain couples TRBV2 to TRBJ2-5; TRBD2 matches 8 bases. The CDR3 length is 14 residues. From germline, CDR1 is SNHLY and CDR2 FYNNEI. With V trimmed by 11 bases and J by 2 bases, 10 bases remained unmatched. CDR3 amino acids: CAAEPREAQETQYF. The DNA of the CDR3 is TGTGCCGCAGAACCGCGGGAGGCTCAAGAGACCCAGTACTTC.

The table lists this clone with a few counts. The chain carries TRBV14 and TRBJ1-1; D is perhaps TRBD1 (5 bases). V was clipped by 2 bases and J by 6 bases, with 10 bases between them. Germline lookup yields CDR1 SGHDN and CDR2 FVKESK. The CDR3 sequence is 13 residues long. CDR3 nucleotides: TGTGCCAGCAGCCAAAATGCGGGGGCTGAAGCTTTCTTT. Translated, it gives CASSQNAGAEAFF.

The rearrangement links TRBV6-2 or TRBV6-3 to TRBJ2-3, with D perhaps matching TRBD2 (5 bases). The germline V gene has CDR1 MNHEY and CDR2 SVGEGT. Trimming removed 6 bases at V and 2 bases at J, with 15 bases between. The CDR3 is 15 residues long. CDR3 amino acids: CASSTSWTPTDTQYF. In nucleotides, the CDR3 is TGTGCCAGCAGCACTTCTTGGACTCCCACAGATACGCAGTATTTT.

J is TRBJ1-2 and V is TRBV7-8; D call uncertain. The CDR3 consists of 16 residues. Deletions cut 4 bases from V and 4 bases from J, with 19 bases between. The germline gives CDR1 SGHVS, CDR2 FQNEAQ. CDR3 bases: TGTGCCAGCAGCTCACGGGTCCCGAAAGGCCTCTATGGCTACACCTTC. Translation: CASSSRVPKGLYGYTF. Based on the CDR3 plus reference TRBV7-8 and TRBJ1-2, the full variable domain is GAGVSQSPRYKVAKRGQDVALRCDPISGHVSLFWYQQALGQGPEFLTYFQNEAQLDKSGLPSDRFFAERPEGSVSTLKIQRTQQEDSAVYLCASSSRVPKGLYGYTFGSGTRLTVV.

The rearrangement uses TRBV9 and TRBJ1-2; tentative D call: TRBD1 (5 bases). CDR1 and CDR2 (germline): SGDLS, YYNGEE. Trimming took 1 base from V and 1 from J, leaving 8 bases between them. This CDR3 comprises 14 residues. CDR3 sequence (DNA): TGTGCCAGCAGCGTATTAGGGGATAACTATGGCTACACCTTC. Translated, it gives CASSVLGDNYGYTF.

The chain carries TRBV2 and TRBJ2-4; 7 bases fit TRBD1. Unmatched junction bases numbered 4, after V lost 2 bases and J lost 0 bases. The CDR3 loop spans 16 amino acids. CDR1 and CDR2 from the germline V gene are SNHLY and FYNNEI. In nucleotides, the CDR3 is TGTGCCAGCAGTGAAAGGACAGGTTTAGCCAAAAACATTCAGTACTTC. This codes for CASSERTGLAKNIQYF.

This chain connects TRBV5-1 to TRBJ1-2; the match to TRBD1 covers 12 bases. The CDR3 covers 15 residues. V shed 4 bases and J 7 bases; nucleotides not matched to a gene: 8. Germline CDR1 is SGHRS and CDR2 is YFSETQ. CDR3 protein: CASSLAGQGATGYTF. DNA for the CDR3: TGCGCCAGCAGCCTAGCGGGACAGGGGGCGACTGGCTACACCTTC.

CDR3 in DNA: TGTGCCAGCAGGCCCCGGGCAGGGGGATCCCAAGAGACCCAGTACTTC. This encodes CASRPRAGGSQETQYF. The J gene is TRBJ2-5, the V gene TRBV7-9; 7 bases agree with TRBD1. The CDR3 consists of 16 residues. V dropped 6 bases and J dropped 1; count of bases not matched to a gene: 11. From germline, CDR1 is SEHNR and CDR2 FQNEAQ (reference sequence).

The chain has TRBV4-1 and TRBJ1-2; 10 nucleotides align to TRBD1. CDR1 is MGHRA, CDR2 YSYEKL, per germline. The V segment lost 2 bases and the J segment 6 bases; nucleotides outside the gene matches: 9. The CDR3 sequence is 16 residues long. CDR3 protein: CASSQPRQGARNGYTF. For the CDR3, the DNA is TGCGCCAGCAGCCAACCTCGACAGGGGGCCAGGAATGGCTACACCTTC.

The chain links TRBV5-1 to TRBJ1-1; 10 nucleotides align to TRBD1. Germline V lookup: CDR1 SGHRS, CDR2 YFSETQ. The CDR3 spans 14 residues. Trimming at V came to 1 base and at J to 5 bases, leaving 2 bases not matched to a gene. The CDR3 sequence: CASSLTGQGTEAFF. The CDR3 nucleotides are TGCGCCAGCAGCTTGACGGGACAGGGGACTGAAGCTTTCTTT.

The chain has TRBV24-1 and TRBJ2-1; 12 nucleotides line up with TRBD2. The germline CDR1 and CDR2 sequences are KGHDR and SFDVKD. This CDR3 contains 16 residues. V gave up 2 bases and J gave up 8 bases; unmatched junction bases: 6. CDR3 sequence reads: CATSDYRLAGVDEQFF. CDR3 nucleotide sequence: TGTGCCACCAGTGATTACAGACTAGCGGGAGTGGATGAGCAGTTCTTC.

This clone showed up just once. V is TRBV11-3 and J is TRBJ2-5, with TRBD2 identical over 15 bases. This CDR3 has 17 amino acids. Germline V gives CDR1 SGHNT, CDR2 YENEEA. J lost 5 bases, V lost 3 bases, and 7 bases had no gene match. CDR3 nucleotides: TGTGCCAGCAGCTTGGGACTAGCGGGAGGTGGAGGGGAGACCCAGTACTTC. This translates into CASSLGLAGGGGETQYF.

The V gene is TRBV6-2 or TRBV6-3, the J gene TRBJ2-3; 9 positions agree with TRBD2. V was pared by 4 bases and J by 4 bases, with 18 bases of the junction left unmatched. The CDR3 length is 19 residues. CDR1 and CDR2 from the germline V gene are MNHEY and SVGEGT. The CDR3 spells CASSWGDAGGPYGADTQYF. CDR3 DNA sequence: TGTGCCAGCAGTTGGGGTGACGCGGGAGGGCCTTACGGCGCAGATACGCAGTATTTT.

This clone was recorded once. V gene TRBV27 combines with J gene TRBJ2-1, with 7 bases lining up with TRBD1. Germline V gene sequence: CDR1 MNHEY, CDR2 SMNVEV (reference sequence). The length of the CDR3 is 16 residues. V dropped 7 bases and J dropped 0; count of bases not matched to a gene: 9. CDR3: CASTRTGVGSYNEQFF. The DNA of the CDR3 is TGTGCCAGCACCCGAACAGGGGTTGGCTCCTACAATGAGCAGTTCTTC.

The chain is built from TRBV5-1 and TRBJ2-2; TRBD1 agrees at 9 bases. The CDR3 spans 14 residues. The J segment lost 7 bases and the V segment lost 3 bases, leaving 4 bases of the junction unmatched. The germline gives CDR1 SGHRS, CDR2 YFSETQ. CDR3 region: CASSSTGGFGELFF. The CDR3 DNA reads TGCGCCAGCAGCTCAACAGGGGGCTTCGGGGAGCTGTTTTTT.

The table lists this clone with a count of one. This chain connects TRBV23-1 to TRBJ2-1; unclear D gene. TRBV23-1 is treated as an ORF (open reading frame) with a function not yet certain. V dropped 0 bases and J dropped 0 bases, with 15 bases sitting between them. This CDR3 has 18 amino acids. CDR3: CASSQSWIGCRSYNEQFF. CDR3 bases: TGCGCCAGCAGTCAATCGTGGATCGGGTGCCGCTCCTACAATGAGCAGTTCTTC.

The rearrangement links TRBV11-3 to TRBJ2-2, with D tentatively TRBD2 (6 bases). V gave up 5 bases and J gave up 7 bases, with 14 bases separating them. This CDR3 is 14 amino acids long. Looked up from germline, CDR1 is SGHNT and CDR2 is YENEEA. CDR3 DNA sequence: TGTGCCAGCAGCCCATGGGGAGGTGGCGGGGAGCTGTTTTTT. As protein: CASSPWGGGGELFF.